A single T cell receptor beta chain is shown here with its context. There is no known antigen for this receptor. No quality values exist for individual bases; no much larger clone is one base distant. Other DNA sequences in the sample encode the same CDR3. The sample is drawn from a study of shared clonotypes between healthy human individuals (dated by TCRdb to 2018 to 2020). As for the study more broadly: A couple of women and three men aged 18 to 49 years were included in the cohort. To estimate repertoire size and how much clonotypes are shared between individuals, the study performed deep sequencing of blood TCR repertoires from a few healthy adults. To increase sequencing depth and limit assay-specific biases, TCR repertoire library preparation and sequencing were carried out by different laboratories using diverse techniques. Per donor, leukapheresis produced somewhere between about 0.9 and 9 billion PBMCs. Study-wide findings and limitations: Pairwise subsampling indicated that sequencing depth was expected to affect the degree of clonotype sharing among donors. The small number of donors limited the genetic and exposure-history diversity represented. Sampling was limited to blood, and TCR repertoires in tissue likely differ from TCR repertoires in blood.

The CDR3 runs 14 amino acids, cysteine and phenylalanine included. Only CDR3 DNA is held: 42 bases, read in frame from base 1. V is pared back by 0 bases and J by 2 bases, with 7 bases lying between the germline termini. Looking up the germline V gene yields CDR1 SGHRS and CDR2 YFSETQ. Using the deep immunoSEQ assay, TCR CDR3 regions were amplified from genomic DNA by multiplex PCR. Extracted genomic DNA from each cell subset was spread evenly across all wells of several immunoSEQ 96-well plates, with each plate serving as a replicate. For unsorted PBMC, approximately 300 ng of genomic DNA, equivalent to roughly 30,000 T cell genomes, went into each replicate PCR. Unsorted PBMC genomic DNA was sequenced across ten immunoSEQ deep assay plates. The purified libraries were quantified using a Qubit 3.0 fluorometer, sized with a Bioanalyzer 2100, and then quantified again using the KAPA Library Quantification kit. A separate single-read 150-cycle Illumina NextSeq 550 flow cell was used to sequence each immunoSEQ 96-well plate. Per the authors' processing: The immunoSEQ output contained only junctional sequences without quality scores, so filtering could not match that applied to full-length reads. Sequences were annotated with PyIR, a Python wrapper for IgBLAST v1.9, and V/J genes and CDR3 were assigned using IMGT germline references. Reads were filtered out if the reads had weak V/J assignments (E-value above 1e-6), no CDR3, stop codons, out-of-frame junctions, or ambiguous translated residues. V3J clonotypes were defined as sequences sharing the same inferred V gene, J gene, and CDR3 amino acid sequence. Percentage overlap between repertoires was computed as shared unique clonotypes divided by the size of the smaller repertoire. Repertoire richness was assessed with RTK rarefaction, the Chao1 estimator, and Recon v2.1 estimates of unobserved clonotypes. This immuneACCESS table, as held by TCRdb, lists in-frame sequences with V and J called but not all clones. Of the missing ones, under half trace to an unresolved V gene in checked studies; the others have no known cause. The V and J calls and clone size are taken from that table; D and trimming were inferred from the DNA. Within this sample are hundreds of thousands of clones, with roughly 83% of them counted one time only. About 12% of the sample goes to the ten largest clones.

The donors were healthy, HIV-negative adults with no recently reported acute infections or vaccinations. Only Caucasian adults living in Nashville, Tennessee, USA were represented among the donors. For unsorted samples, tens of millions of PBMCs were counted, and genomic DNA was extracted using the QIAamp DNA Blood Mini kit. After blood collection by leukapheresis, PBMCs were isolated using Ficoll-Histopaque density gradient centrifugation and then cryopreserved in the vapor phase of liquid nitrogen. This receptor chain uses TRBV5-1 and TRBJ2-3, with a weak D call of TRBD1 (5 bases match). The sample consisted of PBMCs. The TCR originated in a woman in her thirties or forties in good health. Some clones in this sample may be carry-over from other donors' samples. This receptor has the CDR3 CASSLGQYTDTQYF. The nucleotides are TGCGCCAGCAGCTTGGGACAGTACACAGATACGCAGTATTTT.